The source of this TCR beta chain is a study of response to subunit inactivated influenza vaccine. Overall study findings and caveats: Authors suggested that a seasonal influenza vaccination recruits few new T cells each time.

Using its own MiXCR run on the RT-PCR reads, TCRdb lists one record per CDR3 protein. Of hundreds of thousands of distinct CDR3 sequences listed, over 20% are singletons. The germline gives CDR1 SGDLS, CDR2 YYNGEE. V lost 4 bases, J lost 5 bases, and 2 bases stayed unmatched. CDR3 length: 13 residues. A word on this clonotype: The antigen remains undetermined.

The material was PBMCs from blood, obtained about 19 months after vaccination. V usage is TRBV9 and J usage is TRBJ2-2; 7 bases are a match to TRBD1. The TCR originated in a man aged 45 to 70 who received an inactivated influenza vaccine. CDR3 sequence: CASSQGETGELFF. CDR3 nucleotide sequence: TGTGCCAGCAGCCAGGGGGAAACCGGGGAGCTGTTTTTT.